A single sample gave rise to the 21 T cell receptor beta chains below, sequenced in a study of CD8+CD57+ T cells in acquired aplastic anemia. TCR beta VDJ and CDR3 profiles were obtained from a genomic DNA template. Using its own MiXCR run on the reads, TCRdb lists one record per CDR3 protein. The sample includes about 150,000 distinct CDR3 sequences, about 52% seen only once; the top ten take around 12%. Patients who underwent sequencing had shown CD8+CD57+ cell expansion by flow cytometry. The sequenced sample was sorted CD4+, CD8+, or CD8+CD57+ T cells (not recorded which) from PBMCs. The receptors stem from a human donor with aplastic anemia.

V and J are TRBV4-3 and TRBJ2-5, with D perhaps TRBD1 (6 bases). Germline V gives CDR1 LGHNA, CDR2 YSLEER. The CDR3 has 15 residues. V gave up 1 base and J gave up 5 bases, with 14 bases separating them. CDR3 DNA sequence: TGCGCCAGCAGCCAAGGTCTACAGGGTTCGGAGACCCAGTACTTC. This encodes CASSQGLQGSETQYF.

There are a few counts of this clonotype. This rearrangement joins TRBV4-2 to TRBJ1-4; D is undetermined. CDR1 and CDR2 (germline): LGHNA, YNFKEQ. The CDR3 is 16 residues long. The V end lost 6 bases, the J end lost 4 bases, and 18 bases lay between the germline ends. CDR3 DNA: TGTGCCAGCAGGGTTGCAGACCACCTCAGTAATGAAAAACTGTTTTTT. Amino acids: CASRVADHLSNEKLFF.

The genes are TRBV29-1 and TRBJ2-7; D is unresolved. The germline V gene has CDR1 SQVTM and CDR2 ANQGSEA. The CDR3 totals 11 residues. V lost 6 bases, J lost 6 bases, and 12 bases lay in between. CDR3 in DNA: TGCAGCGTAGGGCCGGGCGGCGAGCAGTACTTC. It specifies CSVGPGGEQYF.

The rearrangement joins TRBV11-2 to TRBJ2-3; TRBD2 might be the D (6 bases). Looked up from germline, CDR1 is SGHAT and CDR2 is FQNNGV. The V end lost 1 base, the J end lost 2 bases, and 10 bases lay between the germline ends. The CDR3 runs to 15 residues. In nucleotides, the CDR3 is TGTGCCAGCAGCTTAGGACTAGGGGACACAGATACGCAGTATTTT. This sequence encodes CASSLGLGDTDTQYF.

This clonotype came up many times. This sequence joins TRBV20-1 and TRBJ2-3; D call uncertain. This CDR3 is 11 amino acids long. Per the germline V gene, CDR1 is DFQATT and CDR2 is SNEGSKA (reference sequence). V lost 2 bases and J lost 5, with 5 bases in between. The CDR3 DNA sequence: TGCAGTGCTAGATTGTTAGATACGCAGTATTTT. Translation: CSARLLDTQYF.

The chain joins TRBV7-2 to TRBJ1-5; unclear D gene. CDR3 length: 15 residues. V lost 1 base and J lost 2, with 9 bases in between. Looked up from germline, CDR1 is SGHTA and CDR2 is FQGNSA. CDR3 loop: CASSLGLGGNQPQHF. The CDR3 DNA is TGTGCCAGCAGCTTAGGCCTTGGAGGCAATCAGCCCCAGCATTTT. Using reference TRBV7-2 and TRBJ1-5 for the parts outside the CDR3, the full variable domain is GAGVSQSPSNKVTEKGKDVELRCDPISGHTALYWYRQSLGQGLEFLIYFQGNSAPDKSGLPSDRFSAERTGGSVSTLTIQRTQQEDSAVYLCASSLGLGGNQPQHFGDGTRLSIL.

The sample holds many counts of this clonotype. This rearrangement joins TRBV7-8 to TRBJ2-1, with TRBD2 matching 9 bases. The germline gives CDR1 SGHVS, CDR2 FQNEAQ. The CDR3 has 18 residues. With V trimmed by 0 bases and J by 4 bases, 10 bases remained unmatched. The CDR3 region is CASSLALAGGPIYNEQFF. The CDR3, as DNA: TGTGCCAGCAGCTTAGCGCTGGCGGGGGGGCCCATTTACAATGAGCAGTTCTTC.

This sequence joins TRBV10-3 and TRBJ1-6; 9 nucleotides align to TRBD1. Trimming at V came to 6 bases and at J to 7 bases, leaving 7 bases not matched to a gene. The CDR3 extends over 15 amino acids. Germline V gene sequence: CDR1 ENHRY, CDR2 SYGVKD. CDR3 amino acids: CAIRDRGNRNSPLHF. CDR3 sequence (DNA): TGTGCCATCAGGGACAGGGGAAATCGGAATTCACCCCTCCACTTT.

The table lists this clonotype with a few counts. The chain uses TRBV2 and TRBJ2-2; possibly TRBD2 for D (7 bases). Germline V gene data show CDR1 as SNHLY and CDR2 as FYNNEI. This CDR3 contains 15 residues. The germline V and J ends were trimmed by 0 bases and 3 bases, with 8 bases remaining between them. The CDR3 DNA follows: TGTGCCAGCAGTGAAGCGGGGGGGCACACCGGGGAGCTGTTTTTT. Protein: CASSEAGGHTGELFF.

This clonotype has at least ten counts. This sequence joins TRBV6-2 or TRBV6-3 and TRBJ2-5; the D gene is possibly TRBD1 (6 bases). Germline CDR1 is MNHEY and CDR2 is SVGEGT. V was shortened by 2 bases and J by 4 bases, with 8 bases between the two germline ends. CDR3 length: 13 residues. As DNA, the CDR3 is TGTGCCAGCAGTTACGTCAGGGGAGAGACCCAGTACTTC. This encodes CASSYVRGETQYF.

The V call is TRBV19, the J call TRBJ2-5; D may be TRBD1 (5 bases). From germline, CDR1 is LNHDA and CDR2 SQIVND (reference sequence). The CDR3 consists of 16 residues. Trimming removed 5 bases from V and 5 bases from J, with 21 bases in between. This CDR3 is CASSAQSAAGRETQYF. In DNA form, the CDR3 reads TGTGCCAGTAGTGCCCAATCTGCGGCAGGGCGGGAGACCCAGTACTTC.

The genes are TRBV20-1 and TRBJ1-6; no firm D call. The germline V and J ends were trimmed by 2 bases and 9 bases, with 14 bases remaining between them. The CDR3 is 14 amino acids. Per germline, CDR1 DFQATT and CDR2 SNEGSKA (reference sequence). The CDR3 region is CSARSNVGISPLHF. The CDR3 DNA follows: TGCAGTGCTAGATCCAATGTGGGGATTTCACCCCTCCACTTT.

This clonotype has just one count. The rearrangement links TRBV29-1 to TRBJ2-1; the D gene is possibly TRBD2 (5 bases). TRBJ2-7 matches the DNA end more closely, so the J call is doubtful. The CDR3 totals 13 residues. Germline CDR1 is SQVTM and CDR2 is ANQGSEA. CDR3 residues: CSARKSGEGEQYF. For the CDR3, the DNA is TGCAGCGCACGCAAATCAGGTGAGGGCGAGCAGTACTTC.

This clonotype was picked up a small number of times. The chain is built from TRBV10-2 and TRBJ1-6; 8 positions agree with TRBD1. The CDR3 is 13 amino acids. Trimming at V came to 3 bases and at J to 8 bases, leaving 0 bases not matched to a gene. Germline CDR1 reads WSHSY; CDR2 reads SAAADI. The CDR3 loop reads CASSEQGDSPLHF. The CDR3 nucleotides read TGCGCCAGCAGTGAACAGGGGGATTCACCCCTCCACTTT.

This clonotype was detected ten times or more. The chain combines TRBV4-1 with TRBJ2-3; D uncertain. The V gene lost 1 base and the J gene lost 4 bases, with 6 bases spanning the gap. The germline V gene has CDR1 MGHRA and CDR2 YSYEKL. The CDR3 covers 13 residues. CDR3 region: CASSQGVADTQYF. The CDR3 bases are TGCGCCAGCAGCCAAGGGGTTGCAGATACGCAGTATTTT.

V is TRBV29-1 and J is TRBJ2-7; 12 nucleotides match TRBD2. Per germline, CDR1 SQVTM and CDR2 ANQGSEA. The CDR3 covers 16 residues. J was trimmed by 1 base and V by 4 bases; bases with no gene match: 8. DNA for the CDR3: TGCAGCGTTGCCCGGACTAGCGGGATCCTTTCCTACGAGCAGTACTTC. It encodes CSVARTSGILSYEQYF.

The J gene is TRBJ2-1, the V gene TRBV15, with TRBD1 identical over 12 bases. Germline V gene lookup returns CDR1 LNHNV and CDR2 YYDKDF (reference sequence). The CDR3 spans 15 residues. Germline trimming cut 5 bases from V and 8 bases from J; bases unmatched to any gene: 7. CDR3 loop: CATSGGTGGSYEQFF. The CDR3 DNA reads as TGTGCCACCAGCGGTGGGACAGGGGGCAGCTATGAGCAGTTCTTC.

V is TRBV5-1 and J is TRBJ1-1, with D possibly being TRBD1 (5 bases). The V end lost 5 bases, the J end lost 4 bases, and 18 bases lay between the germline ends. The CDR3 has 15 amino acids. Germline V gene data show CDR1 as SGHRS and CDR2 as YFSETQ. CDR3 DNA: TGCGCCAGCAGTTTCCGACAGACGACGAGCACTGAAGCTTTCTTT. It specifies CASSFRQTTSTEAFF. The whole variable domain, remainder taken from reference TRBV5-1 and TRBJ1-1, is KAGVTQTPRYLIKTRGQQVTLSCSPISGHRSVSWYQQTPGQGLQFLFEYFSETQRNKGNFPGRFSGRQFSNSRSEMNVSTLELGDSALYLCASSFRQTTSTEAFFGQGTRLTVV.

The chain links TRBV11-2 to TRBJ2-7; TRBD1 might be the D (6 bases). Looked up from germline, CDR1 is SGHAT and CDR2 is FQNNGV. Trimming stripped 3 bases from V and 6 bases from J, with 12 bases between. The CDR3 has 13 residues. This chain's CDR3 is CASSFLVGGEQYF. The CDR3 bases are TGTGCCAGCAGCTTTCTAGTAGGGGGCGAGCAGTACTTC.

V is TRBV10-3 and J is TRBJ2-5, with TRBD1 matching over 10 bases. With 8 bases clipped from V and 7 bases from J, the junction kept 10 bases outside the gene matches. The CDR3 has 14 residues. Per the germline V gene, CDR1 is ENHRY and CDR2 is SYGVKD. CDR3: CAIGGTGADGTQYF. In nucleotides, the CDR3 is TGTGCCATCGGGGGGACAGGGGCAGACGGGACCCAGTACTTC.

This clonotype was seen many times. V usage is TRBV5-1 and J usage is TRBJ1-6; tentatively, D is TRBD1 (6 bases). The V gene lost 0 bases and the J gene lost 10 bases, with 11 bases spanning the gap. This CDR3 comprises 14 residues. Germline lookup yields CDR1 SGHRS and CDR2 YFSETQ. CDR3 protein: CASSLEGVRSPLHF. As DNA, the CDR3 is TGCGCCAGCAGCTTGGAGGGGGTGAGGTCACCCCTCCACTTT. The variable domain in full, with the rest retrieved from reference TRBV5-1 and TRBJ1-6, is KAGVTQTPRYLIKTRGQQVTLSCSPISGHRSVSWYQQTPGQGLQFLFEYFSETQRNKGNFPGRFSGRQFSNSRSEMNVSTLELGDSALYLCASSLEGVRSPLHFGNGTRLTVT.